The rows below give T cell receptor beta chains drawn from one sample of a study of blood T cell repertoires in COVID-19. The repertoire was sequenced with immunoSEQ multiplex PCR; TCRdb's copy has only in-frame clones and lacks some. The sample consists of nearly 250,000 clones, roughly 85% of them appearing once. The sequenced material came from PBMCs or T cells enriched from blood (not recorded which). These receptors originate from a woman in her forties or fifties with acute COVID-19. CDR3s include the opening cysteine and the closing phenylalanine or tryptophan. A D gene is named only where the DNA matches it firmly. Not every row has a clone size; where given, it reads once, few, many or a size class.

V gene: TRBV15; D gene: NA; J gene: TRBJ1-5; clone size: few; CDR3 protein: CATSRPGQPHQPQHF; CDR3 DNA: TGTGCCACCAGCAGACCTGGACAGCCCCATCAGCCCCAGCATTTT
V gene: TRBV5-4; D gene: NA; J gene: TRBJ1-2; clone size: NA; CDR3 protein: CASSLEEGLGGYTF; CDR3 DNA: TGTGCCAGCAGCTTGGAGGAGGGTCTGGGAGGCTACACCTTC
V gene: TRBV4-1; D gene: NA; J gene: TRBJ2-2; clone size: once; CDR3 protein: CASSQDQGELFF; CDR3 DNA: TGCGCCAGCAGCCAAGACCAAGGGGAGCTGTTTTTT
V gene: TRBV7-2; D gene: NA; J gene: TRBJ1-2; clone size: NA; CDR3 protein: CASSAQGEAYGYTF; CDR3 DNA: TGTGCCAGCAGCGCACAGGGTGAGGCCTATGGCTACACCTTC
V gene: TRBV10-3; D gene: TRBD1; J gene: TRBJ1-2; clone size: NA; CDR3 protein: CAIRVGQEKGYTF; CDR3 DNA: TGTGCCATCAGAGTGGGACAGGAGAAGGGCTACACCTTC
V gene: TRBV5-1; D gene: NA; J gene: TRBJ1-2; clone size: NA; CDR3 protein: CASSLDSTNYGYTF; CDR3 DNA: TGCGCCAGCAGCTTGGACAGTACTAACTATGGCTACACCTTC
V gene: TRBV5-4; D gene: NA; J gene: TRBJ1-6; clone size: NA; CDR3 protein: CASSFNNSPLHF; CDR3 DNA: TGTGCCAGCAGCTTTAATAATTCACCCCTCCACTTT
V gene: TRBV14; D gene: NA; J gene: TRBJ1-3; clone size: NA; CDR3 protein: CASRGGPSGNTIYF; CDR3 DNA: TGTGCCAGCAGGGGGGGACCCTCTGGAAACACCATATATTTT
V gene: TRBV2; D gene: NA; J gene: TRBJ2-2; clone size: NA; CDR3 protein: CASSVYGSANTGELFF; CDR3 DNA: TGTGCCAGCAGTGTTTACGGTAGCGCGAACACCGGGGAGCTGTTTTTT
V gene: TRBV19; D gene: NA; J gene: TRBJ2-1; clone size: once; CDR3 protein: CASSNPGLHNEQFF; CDR3 DNA: TGTGCCAGTAGTAACCCTGGACTGCACAATGAGCAGTTCTTC
V gene: TRBV5-6; D gene: NA; J gene: TRBJ1-1; clone size: NA; CDR3 protein: CASSLEFGQNTEAFF; CDR3 DNA: TGTGCCAGCAGCTTGGAGTTTGGGCAGAACACTGAAGCTTTCTTT
V gene: TRBV18; D gene: NA; J gene: TRBJ1-1; clone size: NA; CDR3 protein: CASSLDQEVTEAFF; CDR3 DNA: TGTGCCAGCTCACTTGACCAGGAGGTCACTGAAGCTTTCTTT
V gene: TRBV3-1/TRBV3-2; D gene: NA; J gene: TRBJ1-1; clone size: once; CDR3 protein: CASTKDFGGAFF; CDR3 DNA: TGTGCCAGCACCAAAGATTTCGGTGGAGCTTTCTTT
V gene: TRBV7-9; D gene: NA; J gene: TRBJ2-5; clone size: NA; CDR3 protein: CASSLWETQYF; CDR3 DNA: TGTGCCAGCAGCCTATGGGAGACCCAGTACTTC
V gene: TRBV30; D gene: NA; J gene: TRBJ2-4; clone size: few; CDR3 protein: CAWSVGENIQYF; CDR3 DNA: TGTGCCTGGAGTGTAGGAGAAAACATTCAGTACTTC
V gene: TRBV4-3; D gene: TRBD1; J gene: TRBJ1-5; clone size: few; CDR3 protein: CASSQDTGQGANQPQHF; CDR3 DNA: TGCGCCAGCAGCCAAGATACAGGACAGGGGGCCAATCAGCCCCAGCATTTT
V gene: TRBV6-5; D gene: TRBD1; J gene: TRBJ1-1; clone size: NA; CDR3 protein: CASSTTGDNTEAFF; CDR3 DNA: TGTGCCAGCAGTACGACAGGGGATAACACTGAAGCTTTCTTT
V gene: TRBV11-2; D gene: NA; J gene: TRBJ1-1; clone size: NA; CDR3 protein: CASSLDTGRAFF; CDR3 DNA: TGTGCCAGCAGCTTAGATACAGGTCGAGCTTTCTTT
V gene: TRBV10-3; D gene: NA; J gene: TRBJ2-7; clone size: NA; CDR3 protein: CAISESASYSYEQYF; CDR3 DNA: TGTGCCATCAGTGAGTCTGCCTCCTACTCCTACGAGCAGTACTTC
V gene: TRBV9; D gene: NA; J gene: TRBJ1-2; clone size: once; CDR3 protein: CASSSTGFYGYTF; CDR3 DNA: TGTGCCAGCAGCTCCACAGGATTCTATGGCTACACCTTC
V gene: TRBV5-1; D gene: TRBD1; J gene: TRBJ2-2; clone size: NA; CDR3 protein: CASSFMTGTGELFF; CDR3 DNA: TGCGCCAGCAGCTTTATGACAGGGACCGGGGAGCTGTTTTTT
V gene: TRBV12-3/TRBV12-4; D gene: NA; J gene: TRBJ2-5; clone size: NA; CDR3 protein: CASREQNLETQYF; CDR3 DNA: TGTGCCAGCAGGGAACAGAATTTAGAGACCCAGTACTTC
V gene: TRBV12-3/TRBV12-4; D gene: NA; J gene: TRBJ2-1; clone size: NA; CDR3 protein: CASSLRGNEQFF; CDR3 DNA: TGTGCCAGCAGTTTAAGGGGGAATGAGCAGTTCTTC
V gene: TRBV6-5; D gene: NA; J gene: TRBJ1-1; clone size: NA; CDR3 protein: CASTSMRTGLSKAFF; CDR3 DNA: TGTGCCAGCACCTCCATGAGGACTGGGCTTTCTAAGGCTTTCTTT
V gene: TRBV2; D gene: NA; J gene: TRBJ2-1; clone size: once; CDR3 protein: CASSVFNEQFF; CDR3 DNA: TGTGCCAGCAGTGTATTCAATGAGCAGTTCTTC
V gene: TRBV6-5; D gene: NA; J gene: TRBJ1-3; clone size: NA; CDR3 protein: CASSSGGAKSGNTIYF; CDR3 DNA: TGTGCCAGCAGTTCGGGGGGGGCGAAGTCTGGAAACACCATATATTTT
V gene: TRBV9; D gene: NA; J gene: TRBJ2-7; clone size: NA; CDR3 protein: CASSYYGTSSYEQYF; CDR3 DNA: TGTGCCAGCAGCTACTACGGGACATCATCCTACGAGCAGTACTTC
V gene: TRBV6-5; D gene: TRBD1; J gene: TRBJ1-4; clone size: NA; CDR3 protein: CASSRDRNEKLFF; CDR3 DNA: TGTGCCAGCAGTAGGGACAGGAATGAAAAACTGTTTTTT
V gene: TRBV2; D gene: NA; J gene: TRBJ1-2; clone size: once; CDR3 protein: CASSNTYRRQASNYGYTF; CDR3 DNA: TGTGCCAGCAGCAACACATATCGTAGACAGGCTTCTAACTATGGCTACACCTTC
V gene: TRBV6-6; D gene: NA; J gene: TRBJ1-2; clone size: NA; CDR3 protein: CASSPGDPSGYTF; CDR3 DNA: TGTGCCAGCAGTCCAGGGGATCCGAGTGGCTACACCTTC
V gene: TRBV5-1; D gene: NA; J gene: TRBJ2-1; clone size: NA; CDR3 protein: CASSLGQGGYNEQFF; CDR3 DNA: TGCGCCAGCAGCTTGGGCCAGGGGGGCTACAATGAGCAGTTCTTC
V gene: TRBV7-2; D gene: NA; J gene: TRBJ1-5; clone size: once; CDR3 protein: CASSGQPSNQPQHF; CDR3 DNA: TGTGCCAGCAGCGGACAGCCCAGCAATCAGCCCCAGCATTTT
V gene: TRBV29-1; D gene: TRBD1; J gene: TRBJ2-1; clone size: NA; CDR3 protein: CSVEEARGQGDEQFF; CDR3 DNA: TGCAGCGTTGAAGAGGCGCGGGGACAGGGGGATGAGCAGTTCTTC
V gene: TRBV4-2; D gene: NA; J gene: TRBJ1-3; clone size: few; CDR3 protein: CASSQPGVNSGNTIYF; CDR3 DNA: TGTGCCAGCAGCCAACCAGGGGTAAACTCTGGAAACACCATATATTTT
V gene: TRBV2; D gene: NA; J gene: TRBJ1-4; clone size: NA; CDR3 protein: CASSTGKGREKLFF; CDR3 DNA: TGTGCCAGCAGCACAGGGAAGGGAAGGGAAAAACTGTTTTTT
V gene: TRBV4-2; D gene: NA; J gene: TRBJ1-6; clone size: NA; CDR3 protein: CASSQETSPGHNSPLHF; CDR3 DNA: TGTGCCAGCAGCCAAGAAACGTCTCCGGGACACAATTCACCCCTCCACTTT
V gene: TRBV18; D gene: NA; J gene: TRBJ1-1; clone size: NA; CDR3 protein: CASSPPTGNTEAFF; CDR3 DNA: TGTGCCAGCTCACCTCCTACAGGGAACACTGAAGCTTTCTTT
V gene: TRBV5-6; D gene: TRBD1; J gene: TRBJ1-1; clone size: NA; CDR3 protein: CASNLQGAITEAFF; CDR3 DNA: TGTGCCAGCAACTTGCAGGGGGCGATCACTGAAGCTTTCTTT
V gene: TRBV18; D gene: NA; J gene: TRBJ1-4; clone size: NA; CDR3 protein: CASSLRDTTNEKLFF; CDR3 DNA: TGTGCCAGCTCACTCCGGGACACTACTAATGAAAAACTGTTTTTT
V gene: TRBV5-3; D gene: TRBD1; J gene: TRBJ2-7; clone size: NA; CDR3 protein: CARSLAPGQGLQYEQYF; CDR3 DNA: TGTGCCAGAAGCTTGGCACCGGGACAGGGGCTCCAATACGAGCAGTACTTC
V gene: TRBV11-1; D gene: NA; J gene: TRBJ2-1; clone size: NA; CDR3 protein: CASSLNGDPYNEQFF; CDR3 DNA: TGTGCCAGCAGCTTAAACGGGGATCCCTACAATGAGCAGTTCTTC
V gene: TRBV7-2; D gene: TRBD2; J gene: TRBJ2-5; clone size: few; CDR3 protein: CASTRGGYQETQYF; CDR3 DNA: TGTGCCAGCACGCGGGGGGGGTATCAAGAGACCCAGTACTTC
V gene: TRBV27; D gene: NA; J gene: TRBJ2-7; clone size: NA; CDR3 protein: CASSLWALGGYEQYF; CDR3 DNA: TGTGCCAGCAGTTTATGGGCCCTAGGGGGCTACGAGCAGTACTTC
V gene: TRBV5-4; D gene: TRBD1; J gene: TRBJ1-1; clone size: NA; CDR3 protein: CASSSGTGGSTEAFF; CDR3 DNA: TGTGCCAGCAGTTCCGGGACAGGGGGTTCCACTGAAGCTTTCTTT
V gene: TRBV5-8; D gene: NA; J gene: TRBJ1-1; clone size: NA; CDR3 protein: CASSLGSRLANTEAFF; CDR3 DNA: TGTGCCAGCAGCTTGGGTTCGCGGCTAGCGAACACTGAAGCTTTCTTT
V gene: TRBV18; D gene: NA; J gene: TRBJ2-7; clone size: NA; CDR3 protein: CASSPTQGFNTYEQYF; CDR3 DNA: TGTGCCAGCTCACCAACGCAGGGGTTTAACACCTACGAGCAGTACTTC
V gene: TRBV7-6; D gene: NA; J gene: TRBJ1-4; clone size: NA; CDR3 protein: CASSRDSGANEKLFF; CDR3 DNA: TGTGCCAGCAGCCGAGACTCAGGGGCGAATGAAAAACTGTTTTTT
V gene: TRBV7-2; D gene: TRBD1; J gene: TRBJ1-1; clone size: NA; CDR3 protein: CASATGVKGEAFF; CDR3 DNA: TGTGCCAGCGCCACAGGGGTGAAGGGTGAAGCTTTCTTT
V gene: TRBV9; D gene: TRBD1; J gene: TRBJ2-7; clone size: NA; CDR3 protein: CASSARTGVAYEQYF; CDR3 DNA: TGTGCCAGCAGCGCCAGGACAGGGGTAGCCTACGAGCAGTACTTC
V gene: TRBV21-1; D gene: NA; J gene: TRBJ1-5; clone size: NA; CDR3 protein: CASTNGREGWWNQPQHF; CDR3 DNA: TGTGCCAGCACCAACGGAAGAGAGGGTTGGTGGAATCAGCCCCAGCATTTT
V gene: TRBV12-3/TRBV12-4; D gene: TRBD1; J gene: TRBJ2-7; clone size: NA; CDR3 protein: CASRGQGQYEQYF; CDR3 DNA: TGTGCCAGCAGAGGACAGGGACAGTACGAGCAGTACTTC